A single sample gave rise to the 31 T cell receptor beta chains below, sequenced in a study of T-cell memory formation after mild COVID-19. MiXCR, run by TCRdb on the 5' RACE reads, gives a single entry per CDR3 protein. Found here are about 400,000 distinct CDR3 sequences, 20% to 30% of them singletons; the top ten hold around 9%. The source material was PBMCs or a T cell subset sorted from them (not recorded which). These receptors originate from an adult woman who had mild COVID-19 (a few samples of this study predate the infection). Cell type and time point are not known.

Only one count was recorded for this clonotype. CDR3 region: CASSLLGSHQETQYF. For the CDR3, the DNA is TGTGCCAGCAGCTTACTTGGGTCTCACCAAGAGACCCAGTACTTC. The J gene is TRBJ2-5, the V gene TRBV11-1; D not certain. Germline-derived CDR1 and CDR2 are SGHAT and FQDESV (reference sequence). The CDR3 sequence is 15 residues long. The V end lost 2 bases, the J end lost 0 bases, and 10 bases lay between the germline ends.

The table lists this clonotype with a few counts. The gene calls are TRBV7-9 and TRBJ1-2, with no clear D. This CDR3 comprises 16 residues. The V gene's germline CDR1 is SEHNR and CDR2 FQNEAQ (reference sequence). V lost 1 base and J lost 2, with 14 bases in between. In nucleotides, the CDR3 is TGTGCCAGCAGCTTAGAGGCCCCGGGCCCAAACTATGGCTACACCTTC. Translation: CASSLEAPGPNYGYTF.

The V call is TRBV10-3, the J call TRBJ2-1; 8 nucleotides align to TRBD2. CDR3 length: 17 amino acids. Trimming removed 2 bases from V and 0 bases from J; junction bases left unmatched: 6. Looked up from germline, CDR1 is ENHRY and CDR2 is SYGVKD. CDR3 bases: TGTGCCATCAGTGAGAATCCTAGCGGGCCCTCCTACAATGAGCAGTTCTTC. This translates into CAISENPSGPSYNEQFF.

The chain links TRBV7-8 to TRBJ1-2; unclear D gene. This CDR3 contains 15 residues. Germline CDR1 SGHVS, CDR2 FQNEAQ. Trimming left V 0 bases short and J 6 bases short, with 14 bases between. CDR3 coding DNA: TGTGCCAGCAGCTTAGCTGAGGAAGGCGGCGATGGCTACACCTTC. It codes for CASSLAEEGGDGYTF.

V is TRBV12-3 or TRBV12-4 and J is TRBJ1-2, with 7 bases aligning to TRBD1. J was trimmed by 4 bases and V by 6 bases; bases with no gene match: 8. This CDR3 region has 14 residues. CDR3 bases: TGTGCCAGCAGCAAGCCGGGACAGTTCTATGGCTACACCTTC. It codes for CASSKPGQFYGYTF.

The gene calls are TRBV24-1 and TRBJ2-3; 7 bases agree with TRBD1. Germline V CDR1 and CDR2: KGHDR, SFDVKD. The length of the CDR3 is 15 residues. J was trimmed by 4 bases and V by 6 bases; bases with no gene match: 9. The CDR3 is CATSRKTGTADTQYF. CDR3 DNA: TGTGCCACCAGTCGAAAGACAGGGACGGCAGATACGCAGTATTTT.

The chain carries TRBV16 and TRBJ2-7; D perhaps matches TRBD1 (5 bases). The germline gives CDR1 KGHSY, CDR2 FQNENV. This CDR3 is 15 amino acids long. V gave up 4 bases and J gave up 1 base, with 14 bases separating them. The CDR3 region has the DNA TGTGCCAGCAGCCTTGGGGCCCAACTATCCTACGAGCAGTACTTC. Translating gives CASSLGAQLSYEQYF.

This clonotype occurred a few times. V gene TRBV27 combines with J gene TRBJ2-7; possibly TRBD1 or TRBD2 for D (6 bases each). Trimming shortened V by 6 bases and J by 3 bases, and 12 bases separated the two germline ends. The length of the CDR3 is 13 residues. Germline-derived CDR1 and CDR2 are MNHEY and SMNVEV (reference sequence). CDR3 bases: TGTGCCAGCAGCCCCAAGGGGGGCTACGAGCAGTACTTC. Protein sequence: CASSPKGGYEQYF.

As for this clonotype: One junction end does not reproduce the germline sequence, and a read error may be involved. The chain joins TRBV10-3 to TRBJ1-1; 9 nucleotides align to TRBD1. Looked up from germline, CDR1 is ENHRY and CDR2 is SYGVKD. This CDR3 has 12 residues. CDR3 amino acids: CATGTGNSEAFF. CDR3 bases: TGTGCCACCGGGACAGGGAACTCTGAAGCTTTCTTT.

This clonotype was detected a few times. The chain couples TRBV6-2 or TRBV6-3 to TRBJ2-7; the match to TRBD1 covers 7 bases. CDR1 and CDR2 from the germline V gene are MNHEY and SVGEGT. The CDR3 contains 17 residues. The trim removed 4 bases at V and 2 bases at J, leaving 14 bases unmatched. The CDR3 is CASSSLRRGTAPYEQYF. The CDR3 DNA sequence: TGTGCCAGCAGTTCCCTAAGACGAGGGACAGCTCCCTACGAGCAGTACTTC.

The chain has TRBV21-1 and TRBJ1-5; the table's D call, TRBD1, has no DNA check behind it. TRBV21-1 is shown as a pseudogene. The CDR3 has 19 amino acids. CDR3 in DNA: TGTGCCAGCAGCAAAGGGGGGACAGCCCTTTCTGGCAGCAATCAGCCCCAGCATTTT. Encoded protein: CASSKGGTALSGSNQPQHF.

The V gene is TRBV5-5, the J gene TRBJ1-2; D call uncertain. The CDR3 runs 13 residues. V shed 2 bases and J shed 4 bases, with 9 bases lying between them. Germline V CDR1 and CDR2: SGHKS, YYEKEE (reference sequence). The CDR3 coding sequence is TGTGCCAGCAGCTTTCCGGGAGGCTATGGCTACACCTTC. It codes for CASSFPGGYGYTF.

V gene TRBV30 combines with J gene TRBJ2-7, with D possibly matching TRBD1 (6 bases). Trimming pared 4 bases from V and 2 bases from J, leaving 9 bases between. The CDR3 extends over 12 amino acids. From germline, CDR1 is GTSNPN and CDR2 SVGIG (reference sequence). The CDR3 protein is CAWNRVPYEQYF. The CDR3 DNA is TGTGCCTGGAACAGGGTTCCCTACGAGCAGTACTTC. The complete variable domain, with remaining parts taken from reference TRBV30 and TRBJ2-7, reads SQTIHQWPATLVQPVGSPLSLECTVEGTSNPNLYWYRQAAGRGLQLLFYSVGIGQISSEVPQNLSASRPQDRQFILSSKKLLLSDSGFYLCAWNRVPYEQYFGPGTRLTVT.

The chain recombines TRBV5-1 with TRBJ1-4, with D perhaps TRBD1 (5 bases). Germline lookup yields CDR1 SGHRS and CDR2 YFSETQ. There are 15 residues in the CDR3. V gave up 1 base and J gave up 8 bases, with 15 bases separating them. CDR3 sequence: CASSLSPQGREKLFF. The DNA for the CDR3 is TGCGCCAGCAGCTTGTCCCCGCAGGGTCGCGAAAAACTGTTTTTT.

This clonotype was detected only once. V is TRBV18 and J is TRBJ1-1; 7 bases fit TRBD1. The V and J ends lost 3 bases and 5 bases, in that order; junction bases with no gene match: 9. The CDR3 has 15 residues. Germline V gene data show CDR1 as KGHSH and CDR2 as LQKENI. The CDR3 reads CASSPYRGGETEAFF. For the CDR3, the DNA is TGTGCCAGCTCACCCTACAGGGGTGGGGAGACTGAAGCTTTCTTT.

About this clonotype itself: The junction shows a germline mismatch at one end, possibly a read error. The chain uses TRBV4-1 and TRBJ2-1; 9 bases map to TRBD2. The CDR3 sequence is 13 residues long. Looked up from germline, CDR1 is MGHRA and CDR2 is YSYEKL. For the CDR3, the DNA is TGCGCCAGCAGCAAGGGGGTACTAGCGGGCCCGTATTTC. Translated, it gives CASSKGVLAGPYF.

There are many counts of this clonotype. V and J are TRBV4-2 and TRBJ2-7; possible D gene TRBD1, 6 bases. This CDR3 is 16 amino acids long. Per germline, CDR1 LGHNA and CDR2 YNFKEQ. Trimming removed 6 bases at V and 0 bases at J, with 18 bases between. This CDR3 reads CASSEDGTSFSYEQYF. Here the CDR3 DNA reads TGTGCCAGCAGTGAGGACGGGACAAGCTTCTCCTACGAGCAGTACTTC.

This clonotype was detected only a few times. The rearrangement links TRBV7-9 to TRBJ2-1; D possibly corresponds to TRBD2 (6 bases). Germline V lookup: CDR1 SEHNR, CDR2 FQNEAQ (reference sequence). V was cut by 5 bases and J by 9 bases, with 14 bases left in between. The CDR3 has 13 residues. The CDR3 coding sequence is TGTGCCAGCAGCCCACCAGTCGGGGGTGAGCAGTTCTTC. Protein product: CASSPPVGGEQFF.

This clonotype showed up many times. A junction boundary mismatches the germline segment, possibly from a read error. The chain employs TRBV4-1 and TRBJ2-7; TRBD1 aligns across 9 bases. Looked up from germline, CDR1 is MGHRA and CDR2 is YSYEKL. The CDR3 has 14 amino acids. The CDR3 DNA reads as TGTGCCAGCAGCCTGGGACAGGGTTTGTACGAGCAGTACTTC. Translated, it gives CASSLGQGLYEQYF.

This clonotype was detected only a few times. This chain joins TRBV5-6 and TRBJ2-7, with D possibly being TRBD1 (5 bases). CDR3 length: 17 residues. V was trimmed by 3 bases and J by 5 bases, leaving 24 bases between them. From germline, CDR1 is SGHDT and CDR2 YYEEEE. CDR3 sequence: CASSSEWGNLRIHEQYF. Here the CDR3 DNA reads TGTGCCAGCAGCTCTGAATGGGGCAACCTCAGGATCCACGAGCAGTACTTC.

V usage is TRBV4-3 and J usage is TRBJ1-6; possible D gene TRBD1, 5 bases. CDR3 size: 16 residues. Germline V gene sequence: CDR1 LGHNA, CDR2 YSLEER. V shed 0 bases and J shed 7 bases, with 13 bases lying between them. The CDR3 region has the DNA TGCGCCAGCAGCCAAGATCGGGGACTGACGAATTCACCCCTCCACTTT. Amino acids: CASSQDRGLTNSPLHF.

A few counts support this clonotype. The rearrangement joins TRBV18 to TRBJ2-3; D not resolved. Trimming removed 2 bases from V and 2 bases from J, with 14 bases in between. Germline V gene sequence: CDR1 KGHSH, CDR2 LQKENI. This CDR3 contains 16 residues. In DNA form, the CDR3 reads TGTGCCAGCTCACCAAGTCAAGCTAGTTACACAGATACGCAGTATTTT. Protein product: CASSPSQASYTDTQYF.

The V call is TRBV29-1, the J call TRBJ2-7, with 7 positions matching TRBD2. The V gene end was trimmed by 6 bases and the J gene end by 0 bases; junction bases not matched to a gene: 8. The CDR3 is 14 amino acids. Per the germline V gene, CDR1 is SQVTM and CDR2 is ANQGSEA. The CDR3 here is CSVGGVAGSYEQYF. CDR3 DNA sequence: TGCAGCGTAGGCGGGGTAGCGGGCTCCTACGAGCAGTACTTC.

The J gene is TRBJ1-1, the V gene TRBV25-1, with D unclear. Germline-derived CDR1 and CDR2 are MGHDK and SYGVNS. CDR3 size: 12 residues. Trimming shortened V by 2 bases and J by 8 bases, and 9 bases separated the two germline ends. In DNA form, the CDR3 reads TGTGCCAGCAGTGAACGGGAGGTGGAAGCTTTCTTT. As protein: CASSEREVEAFF. The full variable domain, rest sourced from reference TRBV25-1 and TRBJ1-1, is EADIYQTPRYLVIGTGKKITLECSQTMGHDKMYWYQQDPGMELHLIHYSYGVNSTEKGDLSSESTVSRIRTEHFPLTLESARPSHTSQYLCASSEREVEAFFGQGTRLTVV.

This clonotype showed up just a few times. This chain links TRBV5-1 with TRBJ2-7; 7 nucleotides agree with TRBD1. V lost 0 bases to trimming and J lost 0 bases; unmatched junction nucleotides: 3. The CDR3 runs to 15 residues. CDR1 is SGHRS and CDR2 is YFSETQ in the germline V gene. CDR3 amino acids: CASSLDRDSSYEQYF. CDR3 sequence (DNA): TGCGCCAGCAGCTTGGACCGGGACAGCTCCTACGAGCAGTACTTC. Supplemented by reference TRBV5-1 and TRBJ2-7, the full variable domain reads KAGVTQTPRYLIKTRGQQVTLSCSPISGHRSVSWYQQTPGQGLQFLFEYFSETQRNKGNFPGRFSGRQFSNSRSEMNVSTLELGDSALYLCASSLDRDSSYEQYFGPGTRLTVT.

This chain links TRBV5-1 with TRBJ2-7; 10 nucleotides match TRBD2. The CDR3 runs 15 residues. The V gene's germline CDR1 is SGHRS and CDR2 YFSETQ. V gave up 2 bases and J gave up 2 bases; unmatched junction bases: 4. CDR3 sequence: CASSFLAGVAYEQYF. CDR3 DNA sequence: TGCGCCAGCAGCTTCCTAGCGGGGGTAGCCTACGAGCAGTACTTC.

This clonotype was detected ten times or more. The CDR3 DNA reads as TGTGCCAGCAGCTTAGTTATTAGCCACAATGAGCAGTTCTTC. This translates into CASSLVISHNEQFF. The chain links TRBV7-6 to TRBJ2-1; D gene ambiguous. Trimming left V 1 base short and J 5 bases short, with 9 bases between. The CDR3 consists of 14 residues. Germline CDR1 SGHVS, CDR2 FNYEAQ.

This clonotype was detected a few times. The chain combines TRBV9 with TRBJ2-1; 11 positions agree with TRBD2. Germline V gene data show CDR1 as SGDLS and CDR2 as YYNGEE. The CDR3 contains 14 residues. V trimming: 3 bases; J trimming: 8 bases; junction bases outside the gene matches: 4. The CDR3 DNA follows: TGTGCCAGCAGCGGTAGCGGGGGGGCCCATGAGCAGTTCTTC. Its protein is CASSGSGGAHEQFF.

This clonotype was detected a few times. This chain connects TRBV7-9 to TRBJ2-1; TRBD2 matches at 9 bases. Germline CDR1 SEHNR, CDR2 FQNEAQ (reference sequence). There are 15 residues in the CDR3. V shed 3 bases, J shed 8 bases, and the junction held 8 bases outside the gene matches. CDR3 amino acids: CASSLVLAGADEQFF. The CDR3 DNA reads TGTGCCAGCAGCTTGGTGTTAGCGGGAGCGGATGAGCAGTTCTTC.

In this sample, this clonotype turned up many times. This chain uses TRBV4-1 with TRBJ2-5; D remains unclear. V was cut by 4 bases and J by 5 bases, with 8 bases left in between. Germline CDR1 and CDR2: MGHRA and YSYEKL. The CDR3 totals 12 residues. The CDR3 protein is CASSPTGETQYF. As DNA, the CDR3 is TGCGCCAGCAGCCCGACGGGCGAGACCCAGTACTTC.

The V and J genes are TRBV20-1 and TRBJ2-7, with TRBD2 matching 11 bases. Per the germline V gene, CDR1 is DFQATT and CDR2 is SNEGSKA (reference sequence). The CDR3 spans 14 residues. V dropped 5 bases and J dropped 0; count of bases not matched to a gene: 3. CDR3 in amino acids: CSAELAGVSYEQYF. CDR3 sequence (DNA): TGCAGTGCTGAACTAGCGGGGGTCTCCTACGAGCAGTACTTC.